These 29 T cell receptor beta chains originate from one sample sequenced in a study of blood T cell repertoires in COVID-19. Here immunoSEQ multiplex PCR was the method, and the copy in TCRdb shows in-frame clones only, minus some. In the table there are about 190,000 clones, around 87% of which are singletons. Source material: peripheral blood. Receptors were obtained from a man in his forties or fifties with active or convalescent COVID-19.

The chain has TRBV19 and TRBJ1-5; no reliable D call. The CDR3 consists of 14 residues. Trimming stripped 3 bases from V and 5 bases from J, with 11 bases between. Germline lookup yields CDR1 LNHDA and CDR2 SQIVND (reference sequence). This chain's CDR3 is CASSIPSPYQPQHF. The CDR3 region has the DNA TGTGCCAGTAGTATTCCTAGCCCGTATCAGCCCCAGCATTTT.

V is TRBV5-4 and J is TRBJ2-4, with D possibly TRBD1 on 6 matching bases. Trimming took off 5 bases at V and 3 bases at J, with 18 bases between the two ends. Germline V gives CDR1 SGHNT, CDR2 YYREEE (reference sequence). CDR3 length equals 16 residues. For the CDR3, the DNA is TGTGCCAGCAGTTCGAGGGCAGGGGTAAACAAAAACATTCAGTACTTC. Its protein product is CASSSRAGVNKNIQYF.

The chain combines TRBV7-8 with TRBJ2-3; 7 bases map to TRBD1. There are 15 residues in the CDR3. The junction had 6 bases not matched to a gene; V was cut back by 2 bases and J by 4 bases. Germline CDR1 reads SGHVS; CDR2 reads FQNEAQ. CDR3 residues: CASSLNRGPADTQYF. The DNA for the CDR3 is TGTGCCAGCAGCTTAAACAGGGGCCCCGCAGATACGCAGTATTTT. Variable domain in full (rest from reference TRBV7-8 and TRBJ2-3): GAGVSQSPRYKVAKRGQDVALRCDPISGHVSLFWYQQALGQGPEFLTYFQNEAQLDKSGLPSDRFFAERPEGSVSTLKIQRTQQEDSAVYLCASSLNRGPADTQYFGPGTRLTVL.

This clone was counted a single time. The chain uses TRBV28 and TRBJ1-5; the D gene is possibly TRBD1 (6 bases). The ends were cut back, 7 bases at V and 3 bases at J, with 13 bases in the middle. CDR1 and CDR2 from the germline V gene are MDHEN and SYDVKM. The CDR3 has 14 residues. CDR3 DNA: TGTGCCAGCACTACAGGGATTATCAATCAGCCCCAGCATTTT. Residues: CASTTGIINQPQHF.

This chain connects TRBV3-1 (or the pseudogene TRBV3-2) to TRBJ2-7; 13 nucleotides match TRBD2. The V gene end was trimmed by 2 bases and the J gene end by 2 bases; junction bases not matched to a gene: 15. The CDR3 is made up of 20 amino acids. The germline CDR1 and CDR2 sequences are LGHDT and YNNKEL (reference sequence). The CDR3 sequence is CASSQILLAGGSRSAYEQYF. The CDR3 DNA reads TGTGCCAGCAGCCAAATTTTACTAGCGGGGGGGTCACGCTCCGCCTACGAGCAGTACTTC.

The CDR3 region has the DNA TGTGCCAGCAGCCAAGATGGGGGGTACGAGCAGTACTTC. Protein: CASSQDGGYEQYF. J is TRBJ2-7 and V is TRBV4-2; TRBD2 might be the D (6 bases). This CDR3 is 13 amino acids long. V was pared by 0 bases and J by 4 bases, with 7 bases between. Germline values: CDR1 LGHNA, CDR2 YNFKEQ.

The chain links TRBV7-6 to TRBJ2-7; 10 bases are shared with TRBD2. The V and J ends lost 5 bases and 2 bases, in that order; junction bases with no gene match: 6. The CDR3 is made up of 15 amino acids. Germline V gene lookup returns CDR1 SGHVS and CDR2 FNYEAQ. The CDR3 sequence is CASSATSGVTYEQYF. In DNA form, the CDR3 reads TGTGCCAGCAGCGCAACTAGCGGGGTGACCTACGAGCAGTACTTC. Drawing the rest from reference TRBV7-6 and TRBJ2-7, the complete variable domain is GAGVSQSPRYKVTKRGQDVALRCDPISGHVSLYWYRQALGQGPEFLTYFNYEAQQDKSGLPNDRFSAERPEGSISTLTIQRTEQRDSAMYRCASSATSGVTYEQYFGPGTRLTVT.

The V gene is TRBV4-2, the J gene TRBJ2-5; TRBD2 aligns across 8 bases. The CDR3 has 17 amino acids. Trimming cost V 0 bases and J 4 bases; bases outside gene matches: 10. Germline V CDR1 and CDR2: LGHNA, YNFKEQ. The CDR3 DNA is TGTGCCAGCAGCCAAGAGGGGACGGGGGGGCCGGTAGAGACCCAGTACTTC. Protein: CASSQEGTGGPVETQYF.

The CDR3 nucleotides read TGCGCCAGTCTCGGACTGGAAGAGACCCAGTACTTC. Encoded protein: CASLGLEETQYF. The chain uses TRBV5-1 and TRBJ2-5; a weak D match, TRBD2 (5 bases). V was shortened by 8 bases and J by 3 bases, with 11 bases between the two germline ends. Germline CDR1 is SGHRS and CDR2 is YFSETQ. This CDR3 is 12 amino acids long.

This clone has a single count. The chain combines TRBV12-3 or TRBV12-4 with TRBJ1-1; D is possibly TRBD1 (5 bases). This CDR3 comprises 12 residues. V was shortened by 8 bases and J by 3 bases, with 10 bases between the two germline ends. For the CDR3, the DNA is TGTGCCAGCCGTGGGGGGGACACTGAAGCTTTCTTT. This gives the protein CASRGGDTEAFF.

The CDR3 DNA sequence: TGTGCCAGCAGCCCGGGTGGGACTAGCGAGGGAGATACGCAGTATTTT. Translation gives CASSPGGTSEGDTQYF. The V call is TRBV7-9, the J call TRBJ2-3; TRBD2 aligns across 10 bases. This CDR3 is 16 amino acids long. With V trimmed by 5 bases and J by 5 bases, 10 bases remained unmatched. The germline gives CDR1 SEHNR, CDR2 FQNEAQ (reference sequence).

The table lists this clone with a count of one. For the CDR3, the DNA is TGTGCCAGCAGCCTAGGACAAAGCTATGGCTACACCTTC. It yields the protein CASSLGQSYGYTF. The chain is built from TRBV7-9 and TRBJ1-2, with D possibly matching TRBD1 (5 bases). The CDR3 totals 13 residues. CDR1 SEHNR and CDR2 FQNEAQ come from the germline V gene (reference sequence). Trimming cost V 5 bases and J 4 bases, with 11 bases left between them.

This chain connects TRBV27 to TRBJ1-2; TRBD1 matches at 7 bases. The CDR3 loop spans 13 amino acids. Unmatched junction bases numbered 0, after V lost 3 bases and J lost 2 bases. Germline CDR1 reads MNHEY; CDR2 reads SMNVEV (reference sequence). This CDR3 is CASSLTGNYGYTF. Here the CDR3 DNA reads TGTGCCAGCAGTTTGACAGGGAACTATGGCTACACCTTC.

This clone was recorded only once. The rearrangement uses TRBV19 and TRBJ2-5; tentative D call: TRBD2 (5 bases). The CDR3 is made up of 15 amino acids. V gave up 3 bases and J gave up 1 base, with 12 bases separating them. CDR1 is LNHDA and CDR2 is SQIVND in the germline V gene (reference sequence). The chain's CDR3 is CASSILASRQETQYF. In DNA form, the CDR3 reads TGTGCCAGTAGTATCCTGGCTAGCCGCCAAGAGACCCAGTACTTC.

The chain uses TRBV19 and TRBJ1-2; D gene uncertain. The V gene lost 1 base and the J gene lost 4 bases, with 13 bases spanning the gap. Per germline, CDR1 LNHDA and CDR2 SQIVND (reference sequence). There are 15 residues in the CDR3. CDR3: CASSIVGGGIYGYTF. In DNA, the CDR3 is TGTGCCAGTAGTATAGTTGGAGGCGGGATCTATGGCTACACCTTC.

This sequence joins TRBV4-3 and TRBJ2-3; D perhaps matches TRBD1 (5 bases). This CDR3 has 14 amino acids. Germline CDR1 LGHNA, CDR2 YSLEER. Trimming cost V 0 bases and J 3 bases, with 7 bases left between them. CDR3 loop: CASSQDAGTDTQYF. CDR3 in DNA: TGCGCCAGCAGCCAAGATGCAGGGACAGATACGCAGTATTTT.

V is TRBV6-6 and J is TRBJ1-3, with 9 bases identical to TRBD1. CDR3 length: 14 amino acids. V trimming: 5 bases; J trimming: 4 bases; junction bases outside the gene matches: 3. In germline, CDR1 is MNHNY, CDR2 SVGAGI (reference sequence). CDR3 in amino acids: CASSPGTGGNTIYF. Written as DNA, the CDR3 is TGTGCCAGCAGTCCCGGGACAGGGGGAAACACCATATATTTT.

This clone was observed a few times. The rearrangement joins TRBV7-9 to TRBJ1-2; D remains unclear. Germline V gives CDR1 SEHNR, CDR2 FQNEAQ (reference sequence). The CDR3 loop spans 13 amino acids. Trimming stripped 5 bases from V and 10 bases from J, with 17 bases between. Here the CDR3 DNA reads TGTGCCAGCAGCCGAAACCTCCCGGACTCCTACACCTTC. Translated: CASSRNLPDSYTF.

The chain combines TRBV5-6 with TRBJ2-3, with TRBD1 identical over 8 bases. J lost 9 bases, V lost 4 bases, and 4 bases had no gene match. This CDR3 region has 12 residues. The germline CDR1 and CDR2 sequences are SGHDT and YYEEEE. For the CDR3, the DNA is TGTGCCAGCAGCAGGACAGGGACAACGCAGTATTTT. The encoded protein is CASSRTGTTQYF.

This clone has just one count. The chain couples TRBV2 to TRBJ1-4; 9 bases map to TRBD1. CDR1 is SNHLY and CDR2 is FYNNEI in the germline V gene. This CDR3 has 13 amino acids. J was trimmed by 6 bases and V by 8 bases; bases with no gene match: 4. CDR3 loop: CASRQGEDEKLFF. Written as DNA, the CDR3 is TGTGCCAGCCGACAGGGGGAGGATGAAAAACTGTTTTTT.

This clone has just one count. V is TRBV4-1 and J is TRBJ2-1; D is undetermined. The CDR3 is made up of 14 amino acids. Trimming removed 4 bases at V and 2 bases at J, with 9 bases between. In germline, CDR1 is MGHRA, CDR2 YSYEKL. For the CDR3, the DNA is TGCGCCAGCAGCCGAGACGTTACCTACAATGAGCAGTTCTTC. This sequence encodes CASSRDVTYNEQFF.

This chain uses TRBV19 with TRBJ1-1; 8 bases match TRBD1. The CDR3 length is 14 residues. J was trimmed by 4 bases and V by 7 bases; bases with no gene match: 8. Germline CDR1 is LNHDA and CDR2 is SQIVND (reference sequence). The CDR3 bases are TGTGCCAGTAACTCACCAGGGACAGGCACTGAAGCTTTCTTT. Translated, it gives CASNSPGTGTEAFF. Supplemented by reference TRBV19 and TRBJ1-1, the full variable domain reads DGGITQSPKYLFRKEGQNVTLSCEQNLNHDAMYWYRQDPGQGLRLIYYSQIVNDFQKGDIAEGYSVSREKKESFPLTVTSAQKNPTAFYLCASNSPGTGTEAFFGQGTRLTVV.

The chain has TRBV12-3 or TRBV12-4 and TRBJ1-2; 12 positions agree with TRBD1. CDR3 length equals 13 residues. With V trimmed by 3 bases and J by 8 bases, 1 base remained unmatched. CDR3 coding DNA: TGTGCCAGCAGTTTCGGGACAGGGGGCGGCTACACCTTC. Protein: CASSFGTGGGYTF.

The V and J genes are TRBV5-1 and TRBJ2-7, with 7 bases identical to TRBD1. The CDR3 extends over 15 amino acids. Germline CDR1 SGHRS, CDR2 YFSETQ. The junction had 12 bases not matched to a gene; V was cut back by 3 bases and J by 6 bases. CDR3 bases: TGCGCCAGCAGCTCACCGGGACAGTTAACCCGCGAGCAGTACTTC. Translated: CASSSPGQLTREQYF.

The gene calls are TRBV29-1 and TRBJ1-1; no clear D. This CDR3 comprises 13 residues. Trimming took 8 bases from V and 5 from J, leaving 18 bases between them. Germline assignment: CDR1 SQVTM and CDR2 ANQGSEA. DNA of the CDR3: TGCAGCTTCCGGGTCGGAGGTGGAACTGAAGCTTTCTTT. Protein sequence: CSFRVGGGTEAFF. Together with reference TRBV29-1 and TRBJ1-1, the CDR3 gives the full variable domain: SAVISQKPSRDICQRGTSLTIQCQVDSQVTMMFWYRQQPGQSLTLIATANQGSEATYESGFVIDKFPISRPNLTFSTLTVSNMSPEDSSIYLCSFRVGGGTEAFFGQGTRLTVV.

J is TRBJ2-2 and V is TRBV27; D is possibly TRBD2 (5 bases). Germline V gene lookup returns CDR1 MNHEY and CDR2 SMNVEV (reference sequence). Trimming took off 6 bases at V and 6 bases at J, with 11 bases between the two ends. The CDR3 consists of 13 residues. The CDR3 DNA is TGTGCCAGCAGCCCCGCGGGTTCCGGGGAGCTGTTTTTT. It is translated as CASSPAGSGELFF.

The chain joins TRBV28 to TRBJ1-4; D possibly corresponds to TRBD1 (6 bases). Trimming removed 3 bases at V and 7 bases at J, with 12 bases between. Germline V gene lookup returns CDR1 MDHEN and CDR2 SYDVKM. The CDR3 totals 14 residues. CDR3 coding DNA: TGTGCCAGCAGTTTTTCAGGGGTTGGTGAAAAACTGTTTTTT. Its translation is CASSFSGVGEKLFF.

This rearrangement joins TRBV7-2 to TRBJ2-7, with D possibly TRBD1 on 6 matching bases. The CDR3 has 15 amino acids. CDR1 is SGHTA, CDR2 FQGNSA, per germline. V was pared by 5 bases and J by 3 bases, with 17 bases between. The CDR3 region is CASSLKTGPIYEQYF. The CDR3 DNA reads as TGTGCCAGCAGCCTCAAGACAGGACCAATCTACGAGCAGTACTTC.

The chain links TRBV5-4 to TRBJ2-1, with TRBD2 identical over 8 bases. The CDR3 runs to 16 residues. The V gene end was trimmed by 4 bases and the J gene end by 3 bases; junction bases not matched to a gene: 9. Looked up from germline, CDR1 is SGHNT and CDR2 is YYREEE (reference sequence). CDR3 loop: CASSIPAGGVYNEQFF. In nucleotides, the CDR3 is TGTGCCAGCAGCATCCCTGCGGGGGGCGTCTACAATGAGCAGTTCTTC.